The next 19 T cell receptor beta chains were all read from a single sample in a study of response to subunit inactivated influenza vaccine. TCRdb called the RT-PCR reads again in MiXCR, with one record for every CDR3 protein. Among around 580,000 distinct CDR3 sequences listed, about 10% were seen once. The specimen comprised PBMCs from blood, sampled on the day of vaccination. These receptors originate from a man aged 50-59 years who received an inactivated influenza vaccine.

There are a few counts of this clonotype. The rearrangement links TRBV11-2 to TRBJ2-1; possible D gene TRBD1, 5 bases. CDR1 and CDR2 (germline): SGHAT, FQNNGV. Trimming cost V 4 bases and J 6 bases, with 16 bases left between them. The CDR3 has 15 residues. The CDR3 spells CASSSGTGSFNEQFF. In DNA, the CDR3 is TGTGCCAGCAGCTCTGGCACAGGATCTTTCAATGAGCAGTTCTTC.

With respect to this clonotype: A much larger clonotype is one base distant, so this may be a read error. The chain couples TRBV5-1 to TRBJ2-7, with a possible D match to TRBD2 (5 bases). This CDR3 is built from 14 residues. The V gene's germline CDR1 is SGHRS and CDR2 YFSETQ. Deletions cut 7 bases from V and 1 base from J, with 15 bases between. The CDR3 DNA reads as TGCGCCAGCTCGCGGTGGGAGCCTTCCTACGAGCAGTACTTC. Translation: CASSRWEPSYEQYF.

CDR3 sequence reads: CASSQDFIGSRGGLHEQFF. The CDR3 DNA reads as TGCGCCAGCAGCCAAGATTTCATCGGATCGCGGGGGGGCCTGCATGAGCAGTTCTTC. The chain carries TRBV4-3 and TRBJ2-1; TRBD2 aligns across 9 bases. J was trimmed by 8 bases and V by 0 bases; bases with no gene match: 17. Germline V lookup: CDR1 LGHNA, CDR2 YSLEER. The CDR3 runs 19 residues.

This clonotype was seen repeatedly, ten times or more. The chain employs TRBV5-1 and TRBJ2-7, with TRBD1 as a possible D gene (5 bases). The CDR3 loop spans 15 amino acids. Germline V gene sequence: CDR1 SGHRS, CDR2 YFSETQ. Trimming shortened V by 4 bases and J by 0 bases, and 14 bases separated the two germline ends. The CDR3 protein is CASSQRPDSSYEQYF. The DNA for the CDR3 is TGCGCCAGCAGCCAAAGACCCGACAGCTCCTACGAGCAGTACTTC.

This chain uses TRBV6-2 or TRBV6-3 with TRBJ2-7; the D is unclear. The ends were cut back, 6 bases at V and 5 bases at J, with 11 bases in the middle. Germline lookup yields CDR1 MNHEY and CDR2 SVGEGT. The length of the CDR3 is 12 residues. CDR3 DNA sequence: TGTGCCAGCAGGCCGAGCACCGACGAGCAGTACTTC. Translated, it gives CASRPSTDEQYF.

CDR3 residues: CASSLGEGSLEAFF. CDR3 coding DNA: TGCGCCAGCAGCCTCGGAGAGGGGTCCCTTGAAGCTTTCTTT. V gene TRBV4-1 combines with J gene TRBJ1-1, with D tentatively TRBD1 (5 bases). Deletions cut 4 bases from V and 7 bases from J, with 16 bases between. The germline CDR1 and CDR2 sequences are MGHRA and YSYEKL. The CDR3 is 14 amino acids.

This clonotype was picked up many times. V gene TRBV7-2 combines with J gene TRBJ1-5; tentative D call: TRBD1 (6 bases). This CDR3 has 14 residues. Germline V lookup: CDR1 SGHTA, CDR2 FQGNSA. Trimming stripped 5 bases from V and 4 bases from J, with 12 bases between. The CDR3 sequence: CASSSAGTNQPQHF. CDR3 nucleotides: TGTGCCAGCAGCAGCGCCGGGACAAATCAGCCCCAGCATTTT.

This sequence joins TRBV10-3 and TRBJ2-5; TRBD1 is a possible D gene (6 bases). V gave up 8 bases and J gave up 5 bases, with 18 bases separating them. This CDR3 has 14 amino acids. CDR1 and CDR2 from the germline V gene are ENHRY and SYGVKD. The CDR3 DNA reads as TGTGCCATCTCTGGGGGCCCTACCTTGGAGACCCAGTACTTC. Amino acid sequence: CAISGGPTLETQYF.

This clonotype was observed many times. This chain's CDR3 is CASSPSSGRPTGELFF. DNA of the CDR3: TGCGCCAGCAGCCCCTCTAGCGGGAGACCCACCGGGGAGCTGTTTTTT. V gene TRBV5-1 combines with J gene TRBJ2-2; 10 positions match TRBD2. The ends lost 4 bases at V and 4 bases at J; junction bases unmatched: 7. Germline CDR1 reads SGHRS; CDR2 reads YFSETQ. The CDR3 has 16 amino acids.

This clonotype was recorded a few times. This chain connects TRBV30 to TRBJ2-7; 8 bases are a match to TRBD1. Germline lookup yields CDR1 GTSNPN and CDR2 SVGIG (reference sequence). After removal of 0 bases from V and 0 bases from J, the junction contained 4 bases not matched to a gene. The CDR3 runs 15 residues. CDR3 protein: CAWSVLTGVSYEQYF. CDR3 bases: TGTGCCTGGAGTGTACTGACAGGGGTCTCCTACGAGCAGTACTTC.

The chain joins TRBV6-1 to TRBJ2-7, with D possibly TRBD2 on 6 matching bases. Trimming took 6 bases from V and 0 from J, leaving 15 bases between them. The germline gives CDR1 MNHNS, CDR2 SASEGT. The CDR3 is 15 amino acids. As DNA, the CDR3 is TGTGCCAGCAGACCACCGGGGGTGAGCTCCTACGAGCAGTACTTC. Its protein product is CASRPPGVSSYEQYF.

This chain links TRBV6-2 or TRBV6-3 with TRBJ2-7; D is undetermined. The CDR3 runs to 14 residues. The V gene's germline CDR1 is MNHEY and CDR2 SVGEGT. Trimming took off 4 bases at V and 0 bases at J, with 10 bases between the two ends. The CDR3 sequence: CASSSRTFSYEQYF. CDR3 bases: TGTGCCAGCAGTTCCCGGACCTTCTCCTACGAGCAGTACTTC.

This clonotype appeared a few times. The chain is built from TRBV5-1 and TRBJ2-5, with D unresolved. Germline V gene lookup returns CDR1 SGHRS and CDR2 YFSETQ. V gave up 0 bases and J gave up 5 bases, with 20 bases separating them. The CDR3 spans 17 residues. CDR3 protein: CASSLGRWEDERETQYF. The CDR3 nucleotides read TGCGCCAGCAGCTTGGGGCGGTGGGAAGATGAGCGCGAGACCCAGTACTTC.

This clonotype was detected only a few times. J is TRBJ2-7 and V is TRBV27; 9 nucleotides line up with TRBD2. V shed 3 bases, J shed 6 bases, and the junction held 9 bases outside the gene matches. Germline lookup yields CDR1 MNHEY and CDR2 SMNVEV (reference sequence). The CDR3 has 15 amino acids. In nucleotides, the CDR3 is TGTGCCAGCAGTTTGCACGGGACTAGCCTTGCCGAGCAGTACTTC. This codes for CASSLHGTSLAEQYF.

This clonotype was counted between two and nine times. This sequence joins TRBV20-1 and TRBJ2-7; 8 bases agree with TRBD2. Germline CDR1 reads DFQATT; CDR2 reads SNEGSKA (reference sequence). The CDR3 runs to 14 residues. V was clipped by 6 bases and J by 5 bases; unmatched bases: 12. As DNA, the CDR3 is TGCAGTGCATACCACCAGCGGGGGAACGACGAGCAGTACTTC. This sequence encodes CSAYHQRGNDEQYF.

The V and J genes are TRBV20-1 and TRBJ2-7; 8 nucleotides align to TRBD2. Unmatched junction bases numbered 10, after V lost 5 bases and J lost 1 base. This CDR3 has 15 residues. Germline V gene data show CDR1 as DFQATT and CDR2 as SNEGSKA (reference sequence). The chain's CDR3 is CSAPHLAGGSYEQYF. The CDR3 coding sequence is TGCAGTGCTCCGCACCTTGCGGGAGGTTCCTACGAGCAGTACTTC.

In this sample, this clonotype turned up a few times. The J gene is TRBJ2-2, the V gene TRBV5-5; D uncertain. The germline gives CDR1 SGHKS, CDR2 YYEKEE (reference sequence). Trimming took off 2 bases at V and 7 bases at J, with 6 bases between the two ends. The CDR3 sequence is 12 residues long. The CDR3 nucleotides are TGTGCCAGCAGCTTTAGAGGCGGGGAGCTGTTTTTT. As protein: CASSFRGGELFF.

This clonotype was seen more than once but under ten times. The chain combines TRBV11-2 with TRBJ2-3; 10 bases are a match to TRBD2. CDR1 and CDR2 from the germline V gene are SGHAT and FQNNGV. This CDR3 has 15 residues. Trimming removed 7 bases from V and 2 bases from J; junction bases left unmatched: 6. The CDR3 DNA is TGTGCCAGCATCCGGACTAGCGGCTTCACAGATACGCAGTATTTT. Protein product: CASIRTSGFTDTQYF.

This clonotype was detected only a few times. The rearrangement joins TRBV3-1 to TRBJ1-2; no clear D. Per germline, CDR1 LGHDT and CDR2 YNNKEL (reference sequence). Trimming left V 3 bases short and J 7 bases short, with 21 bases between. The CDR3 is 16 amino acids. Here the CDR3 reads CASSQVRTGLGSGYTF. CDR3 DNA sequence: TGTGCCAGCAGCCAGGTCAGGACGGGCTTGGGCTCTGGCTACACCTTC.